This TCR beta chain is drawn from a study of T cell clones after liver transplantation. Study-level background: In this trial, immunosuppression withdrawal was attempted within 2 years of liver transplant. Samples came pre-transplant, pre-randomization before withdrawal, and post-randomization after withdrawal ended. Three of eight recipients were HCV-positive; others had non-autoimmune, non-viral indications.

Sorting of unstimulated PBMCs yielded separate CD3+CD4+ and CD3+CD8+ fractions. Germline V CDR1 and CDR2: LNHDA, SQIVND (reference sequence). The ends lost 4 bases at V and 2 bases at J; junction bases unmatched: 10. This CDR3 has 16 residues. The repertoire was sequenced with immunoSEQ multiplex PCR; TCRdb's copy has only in-frame clones and lacks some. The sample yields roughly 120,000 clones, about nine tenths seen once. The chain recombines TRBV19 with TRBJ2-7; TRBD2 agrees at 8 bases. The TCR originated in a human patient who received a liver transplant. A share of the T cells may be of graft donor origin. Sequenced material: CD4+ T cells from blood, taken 12 months after liver transplant. CDR3 coding DNA: TGTGCCAGTAGTACTTATCCAGCGGGAGCTCCCTACGAGCAGTACTTC. Protein sequence: CASSTYPAGAPYEQYF.